Listed below are T cell receptor beta chains from one sample, sequenced in a study of graft-versus-host responses after intestinal transplantation. Clones were read by immunoSEQ multiplex PCR, and TCRdb kept only the in-frame ones, dropping some. The sample contains some 81,000 clones, about 88% of which appear only once. No antigens are known for them. This material consisted of unstimulated CD4+ T cells sorted from spleen or lymph node cells, taken before intestinal transplant. These receptors all stem from a human donor who received an intestinal transplant. Each CDR3 is given with its conserved first and last residue. The D gene is left open where the match is weak. The size of a clone is reported for some rows only, either as once, few or many, or as a class for expanded clones.

>.|TRBV5-1|TRBJ2-3|TRBD2
CASSLGLLLAETDTQYF
TGCGCCAGCAGCTTGGGTTTGTTGCTAGCGGAAACAGATACGCAGTATTTT
>.|TRBV2|TRBJ1-5|.
CASSLQRHSNQPQHF
TGTGCCAGCAGCCTACAGAGACATAGCAATCAGCCCCAGCATTTT
>.|TRBV15|TRBJ2-1|.
CATSRGLHPDNEQFF
TGTGCCACCAGCAGAGGACTCCACCCAGACAATGAGCAGTTCTTC
>.|TRBV12-5|TRBJ2-3|.
CASGLRGDTQYF
TGTGCTAGTGGCCTAAGGGGGGATACGCAGTATTTT
>.|TRBV7-2|TRBJ1-5|TRBD1
CASSPGQGRSQPQHF
TGTGCCAGCAGCCCCGGACAGGGTAGGAGTCAGCCCCAGCATTTT
>.|TRBV2|TRBJ1-6|TRBD1
CASGTGTGAYNSPLHF
TGTGCCAGTGGAACCGGGACAGGGGCTTATAATTCACCCCTCCACTTT
>once|TRBV4-2|TRBJ1-1|.
CASSQTVAGKNTEAFF
TGTGCCAGCAGCCAGACTGTGGCAGGGAAGAACACTGAAGCTTTCTTT
>.|TRBV29-1|TRBJ1-5|.
CSVVYSPNQPQHF
TGCAGCGTTGTTTACAGTCCCAATCAGCCCCAGCATTTT
>.|TRBV5-1|TRBJ2-5|.
CASSLRTAQETQYF
TGCGCCAGCAGCTTGCGGACAGCCCAAGAGACCCAGTACTTC
>once|TRBV5-1|TRBJ1-1|.
CASSLDIKNTEAFF
TGCGCCAGCAGCTTGGACATCAAGAACACTGAAGCTTTCTTT
>few|TRBV6-1|TRBJ1-1|.
CASSDRRENTEAFF
TGTGCCAGCAGTGACAGGAGGGAGAACACTGAAGCTTTCTTT
>.|TRBV19|TRBJ2-7|.
CASSIVIFYEQYF
TGTGCCAGTAGTATAGTAATATTCTACGAGCAGTACTTC
>.|TRBV5-1|TRBJ2-5|TRBD1
CASSVQGAGETQYF
TGCGCCAGCAGCGTACAGGGGGCAGGGGAGACCCAGTACTTC
>.|TRBV28|TRBJ2-7|.
CASSFPQGYEQYF
TGTGCCAGCAGTTTTCCACAGGGCTACGAGCAGTACTTC
>.|TRBV27|TRBJ2-7|.
CASGSPGEQYF
TGTGCCAGTGGCTCCCCGGGGGAGCAGTACTTC
>once|TRBV6-1|TRBJ1-5|.
CASSGGRDWPQHF
TGTGCCAGCAGTGGCGGACGGGACTGGCCCCAGCATTTT
>.|TRBV18|TRBJ1-2|TRBD1
CASSPGAGTGIGYTF
TGTGCCAGCTCTCCGGGGGCCGGGACAGGGATTGGCTACACCTTC
>.|TRBV4-2|TRBJ2-7|TRBD2
CASSQDLQTSGLTYEQYF
TGTGCCAGCAGCCAAGACCTACAGACTAGCGGGCTAACCTACGAGCAGTACTTC
>.|TRBV9|TRBJ2-1|.
CASSVGPKASDEQFF
TGTGCCAGCAGCGTAGGTCCCAAAGCTAGCGATGAGCAGTTCTTC
>.|TRBV5-4|TRBJ2-2|.
CASSLGQGGAGELFF
TGTGCCAGCAGCTTGGGCCAGGGGGGTGCCGGGGAGCTGTTTTTT
>.|TRBV28|TRBJ2-1|.
CASSLVGSSYNEQFF
TGTGCCAGCAGTTTAGTGGGGAGCTCCTACAATGAGCAGTTCTTC
>.|TRBV9|TRBJ2-5|TRBD2
CASSVGLARAQETQYF
TGTGCCAGCAGCGTAGGACTAGCCAGAGCGCAAGAGACCCAGTACTTC